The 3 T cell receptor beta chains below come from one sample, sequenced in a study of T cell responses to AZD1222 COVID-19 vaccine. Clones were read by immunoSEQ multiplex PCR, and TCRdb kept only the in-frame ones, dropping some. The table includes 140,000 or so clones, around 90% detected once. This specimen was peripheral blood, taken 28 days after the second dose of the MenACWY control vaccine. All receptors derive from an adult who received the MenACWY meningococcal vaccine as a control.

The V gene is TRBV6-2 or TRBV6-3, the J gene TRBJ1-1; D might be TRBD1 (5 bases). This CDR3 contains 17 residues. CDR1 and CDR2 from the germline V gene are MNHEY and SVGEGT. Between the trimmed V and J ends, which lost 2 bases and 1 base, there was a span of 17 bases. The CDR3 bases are TGTGCCAGCAGTTACCTCATACCGGGACGGGGGAACACTGAAGCTTTCTTT. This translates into CASSYLIPGRGNTEAFF.

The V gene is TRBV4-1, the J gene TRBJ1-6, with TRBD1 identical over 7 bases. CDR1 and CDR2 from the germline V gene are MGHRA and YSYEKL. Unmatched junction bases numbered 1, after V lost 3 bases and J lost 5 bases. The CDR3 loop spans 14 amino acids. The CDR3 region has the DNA TGCGCCAGCAGCCACGGGACAGATAATTCACCCCTCCACTTT. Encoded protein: CASSHGTDNSPLHF.

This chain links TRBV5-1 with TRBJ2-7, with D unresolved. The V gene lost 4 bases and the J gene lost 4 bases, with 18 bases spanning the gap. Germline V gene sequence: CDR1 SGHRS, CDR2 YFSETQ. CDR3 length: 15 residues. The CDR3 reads CASSQTGLKSYEQYF. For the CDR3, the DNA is TGCGCCAGCAGCCAAACGGGCCTTAAATCTTACGAGCAGTACTTC.